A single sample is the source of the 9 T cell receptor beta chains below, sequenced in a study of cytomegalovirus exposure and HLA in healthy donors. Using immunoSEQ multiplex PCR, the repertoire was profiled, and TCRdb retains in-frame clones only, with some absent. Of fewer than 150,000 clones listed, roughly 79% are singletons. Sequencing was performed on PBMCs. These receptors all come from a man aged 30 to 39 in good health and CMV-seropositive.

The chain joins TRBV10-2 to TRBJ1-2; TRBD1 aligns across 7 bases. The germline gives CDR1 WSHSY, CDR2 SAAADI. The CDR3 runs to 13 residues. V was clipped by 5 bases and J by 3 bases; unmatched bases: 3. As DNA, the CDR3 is TGCGCCAGCAGTACTGGGACAGACTATGGCTACACCTTC. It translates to CASSTGTDYGYTF.

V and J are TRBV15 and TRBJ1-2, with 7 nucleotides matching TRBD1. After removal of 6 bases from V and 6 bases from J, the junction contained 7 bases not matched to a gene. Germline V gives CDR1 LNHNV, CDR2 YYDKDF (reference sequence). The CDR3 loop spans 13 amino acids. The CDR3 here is CATSKTGLDGYTF. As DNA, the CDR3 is TGTGCCACCAGTAAGACAGGGTTGGATGGCTACACCTTC. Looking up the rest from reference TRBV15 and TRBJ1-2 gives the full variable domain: DAMVIQNPRYQVTQFGKPVTLSCSQTLNHNVMYWYQQKSSQAPKLLFHYYDKDFNNEADTPDNFQSRRPNTSFCFLDIRSPGLGDTAMYLCATSKTGLDGYTFGSGTRLTVV.

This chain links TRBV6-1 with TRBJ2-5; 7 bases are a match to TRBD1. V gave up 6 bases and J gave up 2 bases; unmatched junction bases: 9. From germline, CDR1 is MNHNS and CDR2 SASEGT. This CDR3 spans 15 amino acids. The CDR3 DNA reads TGTGCCAGCAGCGAGACAGGGAATCATCAAGAGACCCAGTACTTC. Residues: CASSETGNHQETQYF.

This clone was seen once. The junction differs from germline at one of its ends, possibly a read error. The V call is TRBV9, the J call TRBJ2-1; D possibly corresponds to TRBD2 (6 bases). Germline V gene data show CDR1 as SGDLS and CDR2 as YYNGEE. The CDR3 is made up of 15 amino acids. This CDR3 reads CASNVLGGSYNEQFF. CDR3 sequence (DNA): TGTGCCAGCAACGTACTGGGGGGCTCCTACAATGAGCAGTTCTTC.

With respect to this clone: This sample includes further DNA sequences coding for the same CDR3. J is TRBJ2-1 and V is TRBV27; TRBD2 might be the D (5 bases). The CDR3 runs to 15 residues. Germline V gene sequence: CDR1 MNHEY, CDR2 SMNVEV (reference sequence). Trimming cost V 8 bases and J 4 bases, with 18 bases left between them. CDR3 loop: CASRSLAGRYNEQFF. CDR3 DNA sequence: TGTGCCAGCCGGAGCTTAGCTGGGAGATACAATGAGCAGTTCTTC.

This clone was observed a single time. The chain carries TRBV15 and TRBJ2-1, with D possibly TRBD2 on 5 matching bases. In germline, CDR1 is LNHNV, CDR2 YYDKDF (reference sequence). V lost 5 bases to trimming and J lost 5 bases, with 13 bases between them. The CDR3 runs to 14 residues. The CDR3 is CATSLMRADNEQFF. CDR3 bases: TGTGCCACCAGCCTCATGAGGGCCGACAATGAGCAGTTCTTC.

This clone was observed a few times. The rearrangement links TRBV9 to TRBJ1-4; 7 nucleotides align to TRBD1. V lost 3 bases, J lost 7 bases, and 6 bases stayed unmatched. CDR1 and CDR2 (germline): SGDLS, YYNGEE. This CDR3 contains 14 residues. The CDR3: CASSGDSRPEKLFF. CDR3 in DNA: TGTGCCAGCAGCGGGGACAGCAGACCTGAAAAACTGTTTTTT.

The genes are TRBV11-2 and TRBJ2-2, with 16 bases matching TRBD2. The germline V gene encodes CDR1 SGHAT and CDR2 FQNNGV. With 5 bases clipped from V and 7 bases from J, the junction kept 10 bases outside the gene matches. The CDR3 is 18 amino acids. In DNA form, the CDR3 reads TGTGCCAGCAGCCCCGGGACTAGCGGGAGGGCCAGGAACGGGGAGCTGTTTTTT. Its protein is CASSPGTSGRARNGELFF. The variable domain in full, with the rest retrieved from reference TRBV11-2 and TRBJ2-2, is EAGVAQSPRYKIIEKRQSVAFWCNPISGHATLYWYQQILGQGPKLLIQFQNNGVVDDSQLPKDRFSAERLKGVDSTLKIQPAKLEDSAVYLCASSPGTSGRARNGELFFGEGSRLTVL.

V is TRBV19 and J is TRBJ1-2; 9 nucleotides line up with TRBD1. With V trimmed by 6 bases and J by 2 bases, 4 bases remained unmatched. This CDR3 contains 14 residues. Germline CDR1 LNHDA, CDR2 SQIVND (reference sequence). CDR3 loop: CASRPGTGNYGYTF. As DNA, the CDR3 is TGTGCCAGTAGACCCGGGACAGGGAACTATGGCTACACCTTC.